This T cell receptor beta chain originates from a study of T cell responses to AZD1222 COVID-19 vaccine. General observations from the study: Repertoires were obtained solely post-peak T cell response. Baseline serology detected seropositivity in only six AZD1222 recipients. Reportedly, nearly half of unique spike TCRs recognized epitopes outside B.1.351/B.1.1.7 mutations. CD4 TCRs associated with vaccination spanned spike, dominating at 160-218 and 743-854.

For this clone: Its antigen is not known.

TCRdb keeps only in-frame clones here, not all; method: immunoSEQ multiplex PCR. The sample lists about 150,000 clones; over 80% were seen once. Sequences were derived from peripheral blood, sampled 28 days after the second AZD1222 dose. The receptor was isolated from an adult who received the AZD1222 COVID-19 vaccine.

The CDR3 DNA sequence: TGTGCCAGCAGCCAAGAGGGAGAGACCCAGTACTTC. Protein sequence: CASSQEGETQYF. This chain connects TRBV3-1 (or the pseudogene TRBV3-2) to TRBJ2-5; D is undetermined. Germline V gives CDR1 LGHDT, CDR2 YNNKEL (reference sequence). The CDR3 covers 12 residues. V dropped 0 bases and J dropped 4 bases, with 3 bases sitting between them.